These T cell receptor beta chains were read from a single sample in a study of blood T cells in healthy people across ages. Each CDR3 protein gets one entry after TCRdb re-called the 5' RACE reads with MiXCR. The table includes 1.6 million or so distinct CDR3 sequences, roughly 30% detected once. Material for sequencing was blood. The receptors were sampled from a woman aged 25 to 45 in good health. Each CDR3 is given with its conserved first and last residue. The D gene is left open where the match is weak. Not all rows give a size; the values are once, few, many and, for expanded clones, a class.

>TRBV11-2|NA|TRBJ2-3|NA
TGTGCCAGCAGCTCCCAGGAGGGGCGGATGATCACAGATACGCAGTATTTT
CASSSQEGRMITDTQYF
>TRBV7-9|NA|TRBJ2-5|NA
TGTGTCAGCAGCCGGGTACCAGGGGTCGTTGAGGAGACCCAGTACTTC
CVSSRVPGVVEETQYF
>TRBV5-1|TRBD1|TRBJ2-1|few
TGCGCCAGCAGCTTGGATACCGGGACAGGGGGCAGTGAGCAGTTCTTC
CASSLDTGTGGSEQFF
>TRBV19|NA|TRBJ1-1|NA
TGTGCCAGTAGCATAGACAGGTGGAACACTGAAGCTTTCTTT
CASSIDRWNTEAFF
>TRBV6-6|NA|TRBJ1-5|NA
TGTGCCAGCAGTGTTACAGGGTCTGATCAGCCCCAGCATTTT
CASSVTGSDQPQHF
>TRBV27|TRBD1|TRBJ2-5|few
TGTGCCAGCAGTGAACAGGGGGCGTGGAAAGAGACCCAGTACTTC
CASSEQGAWKETQYF
>TRBV21-1|NA|TRBJ2-7|once
TGTGCCAGCAGCCCCGACCGGGACACCGTACACTACGAGCAGTACTTC
CASSPDRDTVHYEQYF
>TRBV20-1|TRBD2|TRBJ2-5|NA
TGCAGTGTCGTGGGGGTAGCGGGACGACAAGAGACCCAGTACTTC
CSVVGVAGRQETQYF
>TRBV11-2|TRBD1|TRBJ2-5|NA
TGTGCCAGCACCCATATTTTCGCGACAGGGGGCAGACCACCGGAGCAGTACTTC
CASTHIFATGGRPPEQYF
>TRBV18|NA|TRBJ2-3|few
TGTGCCAGCTCACCGAATCCGGCGTCCACAGATACGCAGTATTTT
CASSPNPASTDTQYF
>TRBV9|TRBD2|TRBJ2-5|NA
TGTGCCAGCAGCGCATTAGGACTAGCGGGCCAAGAGACCCAGTACTTC
CASSALGLAGQETQYF
>TRBV6-6|NA|TRBJ1-2|NA
TGTGCCAGCAGTTACTTGGACAGTAATAACTATGGCTACACCTTC
CASSYLDSNNYGYTF
>TRBV4-2|NA|TRBJ2-7|many
TGTGCCAGCAGCGACGAGGGCGGCTACGAGCAGTACTTC
CASSDEGGYEQYF
>TRBV4-1|NA|TRBJ1-2|NA
TGCGCCAGCAGCCAAGATCTAGGGCCTGGCTACACCTTC
CASSQDLGPGYTF
>TRBV11-3|TRBD1|TRBJ1-2|NA
TGTGCCAGCAGCTTTGAGGGGGCGCTAGGCTATGGCTACACCTTC
CASSFEGALGYGYTF
>TRBV7-9|NA|TRBJ1-5|once
TGTGCCAGCAGCTTAGTCCGGGGAAATAGCAATCAGCCCCAGCATTTT
CASSLVRGNSNQPQHF
>TRBV28|NA|TRBJ1-4|NA
TGTGCCAGCAGTCACGATGAAAAACTGTTTTTT
CASSHDEKLFF
>TRBV7-9|TRBD1|TRBJ1-1|NA
TGTGCCAGCAGCGGACAGGGTTCGGTCACTGAAGCTTTCTTT
CASSGQGSVTEAFF
>TRBV5-5|NA|TRBJ2-1|NA
TGTGCCAGCCTTCTAGCGCCGAGCTCCTACAATGAGCAGTTCTTC
CASLLAPSSYNEQFF
>TRBV6-5|TRBD1|TRBJ1-4|NA
TGTGCCAGCAGCCCTCTTGACAGGGGAGGTGAAAAACTGTTTTTT
CASSPLDRGGEKLFF
>TRBV7-8|NA|TRBJ1-2|few
TGTGCCAGCAGCTTAGAATCTGGGCCGTACTATGGCTACACCTTC
CASSLESGPYYGYTF
>TRBV24-1|TRBD2|TRBJ2-5|NA
TGTGCCGCCAGTGGTCAACTAGCGGGGGGGACCCAGTACTTC
CAASGQLAGGTQYF
>TRBV27|NA|TRBJ2-1|few
TGTGCCAGCAGTTCTCCGGGCAGACCTAGCTCCTACAATGAGCAGTTCTTC
CASSSPGRPSSYNEQFF
>TRBV29-1|NA|TRBJ2-7|NA
TGCAGCGGTGTCAGGAGAAGCTCCTACGAGCAGTACTTC
CSGVRRSSYEQYF
>TRBV29-1|NA|TRBJ2-1|NA
TGCAGCGCTGGGTTCCTAGGAACTATCAATGAGCAGTTCTTC
CSAGFLGTINEQFF
>TRBV6-6|NA|TRBJ2-7|NA
TGTGCCAGCGCTAGGAGGGACTACGAGCAGTACTTC
CASARRDYEQYF
>TRBV30|NA|TRBJ2-1|NA
TGTGCCTGGAGTTTACCGGGACTGCCGCAGTTCTTC
CAWSLPGLPQFF
>TRBV6-2/TRBV6-3|NA|TRBJ1-2|NA
TGTGCCAGCAGTTCCGTGGACAGCCCTGATGGCTACACCTTC
CASSSVDSPDGYTF
>TRBV7-8|TRBD2|TRBJ2-5|few
TGTGCCAGCAGCTCGAGACCCCTTAGCGGGAGAGTCTTGGAAGAGACCCAGTACTTC
CASSSRPLSGRVLEETQYF
>TRBV7-9|NA|TRBJ2-1|few
TGTGCCAGCAGAATCGGGGAGGGGGGGAATGAGCAGTTCTTC
CASRIGEGGNEQFF
>TRBV11-1|TRBD1|TRBJ2-1|few
TGTGCCAGCAGCTATGCCGGGACAGATGGGGATGAGCAGTTCTTC
CASSYAGTDGDEQFF
>TRBV5-1|TRBD2|TRBJ2-7|few
TGCGCCAGCAGCGACGCCGGGACTAGGGGGGCCTACGAGCAGTACTTC
CASSDAGTRGAYEQYF
>TRBV4-1|NA|TRBJ2-7|NA
TGCGCCAGCAGCCAACCGGGGCCTCTAATCTACGAGCAGTACTTC
CASSQPGPLIYEQYF
>TRBV15|NA|TRBJ2-7|NA
TGTGCCACCAGCAGTCCCGGGACCCTTACACGGGCCTACGAGCAGTACTTC
CATSSPGTLTRAYEQYF
>TRBV6-2/TRBV6-3|NA|TRBJ2-1|NA
TGTGCCAGCAGGCGGCAACAGGGGAGGTACAATGAGCAGTTCTTC
CASRRQQGRYNEQFF
>TRBV4-1|NA|TRBJ2-7|NA
TGCGCCAGCAGCCCGCGGGACACGGCCTACGAGCAGTACTTC
CASSPRDTAYEQYF
>TRBV4-1|NA|TRBJ1-1|NA
TGCGCCAGCAGCCAAGATGGGCGAGGGAACACTGAAGCTTTCTTT
CASSQDGRGNTEAFF
>TRBV12-3/TRBV12-4|NA|TRBJ2-7|many
TGTGCCAGCAGTCCCCGATCGGGACAAAGGAGCTCCTACGAGCAGTACTTC
CASSPRSGQRSSYEQYF
>TRBV15|TRBD2|TRBJ2-3|NA
TGTGCCACCAGCAGAGATTGGGCTAGCGGGAGGGATTGGTATTTT
CATSRDWASGRDWYF
>TRBV30|NA|TRBJ2-5|NA
TGTGCCTGGAGTGTCGGGCAGGGCAAGCAGTACTTC
CAWSVGQGKQYF
>TRBV2|NA|TRBJ1-1|few
TGTGCCAGCAGTGACGGACTTTTAGAGAACACTGAAGCTTTCTTT
CASSDGLLENTEAFF
>TRBV27|NA|TRBJ1-4|once
TGTGCCAGCAGTACGACGATTGCTGAAAAACTGTTTTTT
CASSTTIAEKLFF
>TRBV10-3|NA|TRBJ1-1|NA
TGTGCCATCAGTGCCGGGGCAGGAGGCACTGAAGCTTTCTTT
CAISAGAGGTEAFF
>TRBV6-5|TRBD2|TRBJ2-5|NA
TGTGCCAGCTCCGGGGGGATAATGGAGACCCAGTACTTC
CASSGGIMETQYF
>TRBV27|TRBD1|TRBJ1-2|few
TGTGCCAGCAGTTCGCGAACAGGGGGCGCTTATGGCTACACCTTC
CASSSRTGGAYGYTF
>TRBV7-9|TRBD2|TRBJ2-3|NA
TGTGCCAGCAGCTCCGGGACTAGCGGGGCTAGCACAGATACGCAGTATTTT
CASSSGTSGASTDTQYF
>TRBV27|NA|TRBJ1-3|NA
TGTGCCAGCAGACCCGGACGAGCTGGAAACACCATATATTTT
CASRPGRAGNTIYF
>TRBV30|TRBD1|TRBJ2-5|NA
TGTGCCTGGAGTGTACCGGACAGGGGGGAGACCCAGTACTTC
CAWSVPDRGETQYF
>TRBV2|NA|TRBJ1-2|NA
TGTGCCAGCGGAGCTAGAGTCTCTAACTATGGCTACACCTTC
CASGARVSNYGYTF
>TRBV12-3/TRBV12-4|TRBD1|TRBJ1-2|NA
TGTGCCAGCAGCCGGACAGGAGAAATCTATGGCTACACCTTC
CASSRTGEIYGYTF
>TRBV7-8|TRBD1|TRBJ2-7|NA
TGTGCCAGCAGCACACCACAGGGGAGCTCCTACGAGCAGTACTTC
CASSTPQGSSYEQYF
>TRBV5-6|NA|TRBJ1-5|NA
TGTGCCAGCAGCTTGAGTGGGCAGTCCTACCAGCCCCAGCATTTT
CASSLSGQSYQPQHF
>TRBV4-1|NA|TRBJ1-2|few
TGCGCCAGCAGCCAAGATTGGGGGAAGGGAGATGGCTACACCTTC
CASSQDWGKGDGYTF